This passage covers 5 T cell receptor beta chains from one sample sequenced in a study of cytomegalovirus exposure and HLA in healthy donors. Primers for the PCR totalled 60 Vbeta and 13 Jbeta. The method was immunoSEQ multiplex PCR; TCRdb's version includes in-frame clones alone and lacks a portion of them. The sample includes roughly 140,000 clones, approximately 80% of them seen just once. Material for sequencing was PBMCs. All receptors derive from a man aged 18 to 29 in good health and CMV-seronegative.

The CDR3 nucleotides read TGTGCCAGCACCGAGACAACCGGAGGGGGCGCGGAGAACACTGAAGCTTTCTTT. Its protein is CASTETTGGGAENTEAFF. V usage is TRBV7-2 and J usage is TRBJ1-1; the match to TRBD1 covers 7 bases. The J segment lost 1 base and the V segment lost 7 bases, leaving 18 bases of the junction unmatched. The germline V gene encodes CDR1 SGHTA and CDR2 FQGNSA. This CDR3 is 18 amino acids long.

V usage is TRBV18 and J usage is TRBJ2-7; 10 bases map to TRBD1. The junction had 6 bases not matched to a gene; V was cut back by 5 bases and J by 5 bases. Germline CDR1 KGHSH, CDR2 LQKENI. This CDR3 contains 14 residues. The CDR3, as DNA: TGTGCCAGCTCAATCGACAGGGGGCCAAACGAGCAGTACTTC. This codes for CASSIDRGPNEQYF.

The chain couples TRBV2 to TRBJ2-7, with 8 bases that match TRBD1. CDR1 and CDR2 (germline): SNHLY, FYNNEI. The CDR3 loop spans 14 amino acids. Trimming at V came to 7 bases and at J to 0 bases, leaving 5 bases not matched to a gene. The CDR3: CASTMDRASYEQYF. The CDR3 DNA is TGTGCCAGCACTATGGACAGGGCCTCCTACGAGCAGTACTTC. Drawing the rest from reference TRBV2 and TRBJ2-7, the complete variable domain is EPEVTQTPSHQVTQMGQEVILRCVPISNHLYFYWYRQILGQKVEFLVSFYNNEISEKSEIFDDQFSVERPDGSNFTLKIRSTKLEDSAMYFCASTMDRASYEQYFGPGTRLTVT.

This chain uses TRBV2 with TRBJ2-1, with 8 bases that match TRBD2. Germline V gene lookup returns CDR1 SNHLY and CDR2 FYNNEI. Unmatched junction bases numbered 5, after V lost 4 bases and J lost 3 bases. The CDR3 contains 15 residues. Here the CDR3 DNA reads TGTGCCAGCAGTGCAGCGGGGGCCTTCTACAATGAGCAGTTCTTC. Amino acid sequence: CASSAAGAFYNEQFF.

As DNA, the CDR3 is TGTGCCAGTACCTCGACTATCACCACAGATACGCAGTATTTT. Translated: CASTSTITTDTQYF. This chain joins TRBV19 and TRBJ2-3; the D gene is possibly TRBD2 (5 bases). The CDR3 runs 14 residues. Germline V CDR1 and CDR2: LNHDA, SQIVND (reference sequence). V shed 7 bases and J shed 2 bases, with 13 bases lying between them. The full variable domain, completed using reference TRBV19 and TRBJ2-3, is DGGITQSPKYLFRKEGQNVTLSCEQNLNHDAMYWYRQDPGQGLRLIYYSQIVNDFQKGDIAEGYSVSREKKESFPLTVTSAQKNPTAFYLCASTSTITTDTQYFGPGTRLTVL.